The text below deals with one T cell receptor (beta chain). Its cognate antigen has yet to be identified. One base away there is no much larger clone; base qualities are not given. The data derive from a study of shared clonotypes between healthy human individuals (dated by TCRdb to about 2020). The study in broad terms: The cohort comprised a couple of women and a few men aged 18 to 49 years. Per donor, three plates each were used for CD4 naive and CD4 memory, two for CD8 naive, and one for CD8 memory. The study deeply sequenced blood TCR repertoires of five healthy adults to estimate repertoire size and the extent of clonotype sharing between individuals. To increase sequencing depth and limit assay-specific biases, different laboratories used diverse techniques to prepare libraries and sequence TCR repertoires. Per donor, leukapheresis produced somewhere between about 0.94 and 8.9 billion PBMCs. Broader findings and caveats from the paper: Rarefaction of sorted-subset datasets indicated incomplete sequencing despite the large sequencing depth. Compared with non-shared clonotypes, the clonotypes found in all four sorted-subset donors had higher generation probabilities. Pairwise subsampling led to the expectation that sequencing depth would affect the degree of clonotype sharing among donors. The genetic and exposure-history diversity represented was limited by the small number of donors. Naive subsets generally had larger estimated clonotype richness than memory subsets. Across several donors, about 5% of naive CD4, roughly 3.5% of naive CD8, around 2.1% of memory CD4, and under 0.45% of memory CD8 clonotypes were shared. Sampling was limited to blood, and TCR repertoires in tissue likely differ from TCR repertoires in blood.

The donors were healthy, HIV-negative adults with no recently reported acute infections or vaccinations. All donors were Caucasian adults living in Nashville, Tennessee, USA. The CD8 memory samples were a combination of magnetically selected CD45RO+ cells and CCR7-negative CD45RA+ effector memory (TemRA) cells. After blood collection by leukapheresis, PBMCs were isolated using Ficoll-Histopaque density gradient centrifugation and then cryopreserved in the vapor phase of liquid nitrogen. Analytical flow cytometry was used to check the purity and quantity of every magnetically sorted T cell population. Each sorted fraction had its genomic DNA isolated and then quantified by UV absorbance on a Nanodrop 2000c. Using the deep immunoSEQ assay, TCR CDR3 regions were amplified from genomic DNA by multiplex PCR. Extracted genomic DNA from each cell subset was spread evenly across all wells of several immunoSEQ 96-well plates, with each plate serving as a replicate. For sorted subsets, roughly 190 ng of genomic DNA, equivalent to roughly 33,000 T cell genomes, went into each replicate PCR. Purified libraries were measured with a Qubit 3.0 fluorometer, size-checked on a Bioanalyzer 2100, and measured again with the KAPA Library Quantification kit. Every immunoSEQ 96-well plate was sequenced on a dedicated single-read 150-cycle Illumina NextSeq 550 flow cell. The published analysis was carried out like this. Because the immunoSEQ output included only junctional sequences and no quality scores, the filtering could not be the same as the filtering used for full-length reads. Sequences were annotated with PyIR, a Python wrapper for IgBLAST v1.9, and V/J genes and CDR3 were assigned using IMGT germline references. Reads with weak V/J assignments (E-value above 1e-6), missing CDR3, stop codons, out-of-frame junctions, or ambiguous translated residues were removed. A V3J clonotype was defined by an identical inferred V gene, J gene, and CDR3 amino acid sequence. To compute the percentage overlap between repertoires, the number of shared unique clonotypes was divided by the size of the smaller repertoire. Richness of each repertoire was evaluated using RTK rarefaction, the Chao1 estimator, and Recon v2.1 estimates of unobserved clonotypes. OLGA was used to compute generation probabilities for all TCRbeta clonotypes that the gDNA method yielded from a few donors. TCRdb obtained this table from immuneACCESS and retained in-frame rearrangements with V and J assigned. These tables miss some clones; where compared with another copy, unresolved V genes account for less than half of the shortfall, and the remainder is unexplained. That table supplies the V and J calls and clone size; D and trimming were determined from the DNA. This sample comprises about 690,000 clones, 90% of them detected only once. In total, the top ten clones hold about 33% of the sample.

Sequenced input: memory CD8+ T cells from PBMCs. The sample's cell subset or site label, decoded: CD45RO+ cells pooled with CCR7-negative TemRA cells. The receptor was isolated from a young man in good health. Some clones in this sample may be carry-over from other donors' samples.

The DNA sequence follows: TGTGCCAGCCGGTATTCTGGGGCCCCCTCCTACGAGCAGTACTTC. It encodes CASRYSGAPSYEQYF. This sequence uses TRBV27 and TRBJ2-7, with TRBD1 perhaps the D gene, on 5 matching bases. For CDR1 and CDR2, the germline V gene (reference sequence) lists MNHEY and SMNVEV. Relative to germline, V is 8 bases shorter and J is 0 bases shorter, with 17 bases between their ends. Its CDR3 holds 15 amino acids, cysteine through phenylalanine. Of all the DNA, just the CDR3 is kept, 45 bases in frame from base 1.